These 8 T cell receptor beta chains originate from one sample sequenced in a study of Ad26.COV2.S vaccination and SARS-CoV-2 variants (dated by TCRdb to 2020 to 2023). Libraries were made using the immunoSEQ multiplex PCR assay. What TCRdb holds here is the immuneACCESS table cut down to in-frame rearrangements. Part of the clones is not present; checked against another copy, under half of the missing clones reflect an unresolved V gene, and the others are unexplained. The sample table shows some 480,000 clones, and roughly 85% are seen once. The ten largest clones take up around 13% of the sample. The intended sense of this specimen's treatment or condition label: approximately 18 received Ad26.COV2.S at low or high dose, single or two shots; 5 received placebo; per-sample allocation not given. Repertoires of vaccine and placebo recipients were sequenced from samples collected on day 63 after the first injection.

The sample was peripheral blood, taken in a trial of Ad26.COV2.S vaccine versus placebo. These receptors were obtained from a person between 18 and 59 years old who received the Ad26.COV2.S COVID-19 vaccine or a placebo.

The gene calls are TRBV11-1 and TRBJ2-7, with TRBD2 matching 9 bases. The trim removed 5 bases at V and 7 bases at J, leaving 12 bases unmatched. The CDR3 covers 15 residues. Germline V CDR1 and CDR2: SGHAT, FQDESV (reference sequence). CDR3 loop: CASSNAGGTSGEQYF. DNA for the CDR3: TGTGCCAGCAGCAACGCGGGGGGGACCTCCGGTGAGCAGTACTTC.

The chain is built from TRBV4-2 and TRBJ2-7; 8 bases are shared with TRBD2. From germline, CDR1 is LGHNA and CDR2 YNFKEQ. The CDR3 is made up of 19 amino acids. The trim removed 0 bases at V and 4 bases at J, leaving 17 bases unmatched. CDR3 region: CASSQDVNRGTRQIYEQYF. CDR3 sequence (DNA): TGTGCCAGCAGCCAAGATGTCAACCGGGGGACTAGACAAATTTACGAGCAGTACTTC.

The chain links TRBV20-1 to TRBJ1-5; D gene ambiguous. With 3 bases removed from V and 1 base from J, the gap between germline ends came to 22 bases. Germline V gene sequence: CDR1 DFQATT, CDR2 SNEGSKA (reference sequence). The CDR3 loop spans 18 amino acids. The CDR3 bases are TGCAGTGCTAGTATTATGAGGGCCGGAGGTCGGAGCAATCAGCCCCAGCATTTT. Protein sequence: CSASIMRAGGRSNQPQHF.

The chain couples TRBV28 to TRBJ1-1; D gene unclear. V dropped 5 bases and J dropped 8 bases, with 15 bases sitting between them. CDR3 length: 13 amino acids. CDR1 MDHEN and CDR2 SYDVKM come from the germline V gene. CDR3 region: CASSPPGNAEAFF. The CDR3 coding sequence is TGTGCCAGCAGTCCGCCCGGGAACGCAGAAGCTTTCTTT.

V gene TRBV5-1 combines with J gene TRBJ2-2; D is uncertain. Trimming pared 0 bases from V and 5 bases from J, leaving 5 bases between. The CDR3 is 13 amino acids. The germline V gene encodes CDR1 SGHRS and CDR2 YFSETQ. CDR3 sequence reads: CASSLDWTGELFF. CDR3 in DNA: TGCGCCAGCAGCTTGGACTGGACCGGGGAGCTGTTTTTT.

The rearrangement uses TRBV21-1 and TRBJ2-5; TRBD1, as called in the table, went unchecked against the DNA. TRBV21-1 is a documented pseudogene. This CDR3 spans 16 amino acids. The CDR3 spells CASSKERRDSQETQYF. CDR3 DNA: TGTGCCAGCAGCAAAGAAAGACGGGACAGCCAAGAGACCCAGTACTTC.

This clone was seen more than once but under ten times. V usage is TRBV7-2 and J usage is TRBJ1-6, with a weak D call TRBD1 (6 bases). Germline CDR1 and CDR2: SGHTA and FQGNSA. Trimming took off 6 bases at V and 9 bases at J, with 21 bases between the two ends. The CDR3 covers 16 residues. The CDR3 sequence: CASRPTGGANGSPLHF. In DNA, the CDR3 is TGTGCCAGCAGACCAACGGGGGGGGCGAATGGTTCACCCCTCCACTTT.

In this sample, this clone turned up a few times. The chain links TRBV5-1 to TRBJ1-2; possible D gene TRBD1, 5 bases. V was clipped by 1 base and J by 4 bases, with 11 bases between them. This CDR3 has 14 residues. From germline, CDR1 is SGHRS and CDR2 YFSETQ. The CDR3 region has the DNA TGCGCCAGCAGCTTGACCCAGGGCGGCTATGGCTACACCTTC. The encoded protein is CASSLTQGGYGYTF.